The text below deals with one T cell receptor beta chain. Its target is not known. V was pared by 5 bases and J by 3 bases, with 7 bases between. Germline-derived CDR1 and CDR2 are SEHNR and FQNEAQ (reference sequence). The CDR3 sequence is 13 residues long. The data stem from a study of identifying expanded T cells in peripheral blood. Study-wide findings and caveats: Roughly 1.2 clones differed between technical replicates, versus approximately 17 and 20 over time. Variance in clone template counts between approximately 2-week samples significantly increased with total template count across all healthy donors.

Healthy donors had no documented immune events, such as infections, while sampled. This table comes from immunoSEQ multiplex PCR, and its TCRdb copy is limited to in-frame clones, with some not included. The sample records tens of thousands of clones, approximately 91% being singletons. The rearrangement uses TRBV7-9 and TRBJ2-2; a possible D gene is TRBD1 (5 bases). The material sequenced was blood. The TCR originated in a person aged 18 to 75 in good health. In nucleotides, the CDR3 is TGTGCCAGCAGCCAGACAGACACCGGGGAGCTGTTTTTT. Encoded protein: CASSQTDTGELFF. Full variable domain (missing parts from reference TRBV7-9 and TRBJ2-2): DTGVSQNPRHKITKRGQNVTFRCDPISEHNRLYWYRQTLGQGPEFLTYFQNEAQLEKSRLLSDRFSAERPKGSFSTLEIQRTEQGDSAMYLCASSQTDTGELFFGEGSRLTVL.